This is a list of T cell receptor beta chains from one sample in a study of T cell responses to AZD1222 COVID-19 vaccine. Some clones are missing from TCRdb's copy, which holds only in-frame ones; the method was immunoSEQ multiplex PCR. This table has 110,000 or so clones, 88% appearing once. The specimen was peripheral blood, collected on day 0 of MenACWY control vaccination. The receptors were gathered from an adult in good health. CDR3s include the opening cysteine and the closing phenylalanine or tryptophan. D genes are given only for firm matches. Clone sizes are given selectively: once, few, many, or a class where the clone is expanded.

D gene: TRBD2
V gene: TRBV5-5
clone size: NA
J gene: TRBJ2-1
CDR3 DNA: TGTGCCAGCAGCTTGGCCTGGGCTAGCGGGAGTTACAATGAGCAGTTCTTC
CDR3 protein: CASSLAWASGSYNEQFF

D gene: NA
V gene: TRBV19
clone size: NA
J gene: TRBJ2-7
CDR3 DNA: TGTGCCAGTATCGGGGCGGACTCCTACGAGCAGTACTTC
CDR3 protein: CASIGADSYEQYF

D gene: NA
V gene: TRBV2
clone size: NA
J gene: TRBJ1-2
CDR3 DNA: TGTGCCAGCAGTTCTGACGGGGGGAACTATGGCTACACCTTC
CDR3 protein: CASSSDGGNYGYTF

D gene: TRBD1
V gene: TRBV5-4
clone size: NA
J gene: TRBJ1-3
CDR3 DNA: TGTGCCAGCAGCAGAGCAGGGGGGTCTGGAAACACCATATATTTT
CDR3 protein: CASSRAGGSGNTIYF

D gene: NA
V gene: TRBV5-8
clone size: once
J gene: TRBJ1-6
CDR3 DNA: TGTGCCAGCAGCTTGGCCGGGATAAATAATTCACCCCTCCACTTT
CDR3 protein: CASSLAGINNSPLHF

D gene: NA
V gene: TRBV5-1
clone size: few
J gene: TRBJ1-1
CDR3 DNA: TGCGCCAGCAGCTTGGAGGGACACCTGAACACTGAAGCTTTCTTT
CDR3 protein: CASSLEGHLNTEAFF

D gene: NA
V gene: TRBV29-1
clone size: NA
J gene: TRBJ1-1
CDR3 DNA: TGCAGCGTTGAAAAAGACCCAGCGAACACTGAAGCTTTCTTT
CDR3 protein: CSVEKDPANTEAFF

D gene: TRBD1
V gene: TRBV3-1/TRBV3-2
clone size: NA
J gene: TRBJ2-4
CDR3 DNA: TGTGCCAGCAGCCAAACCCGGGACAGGTCCCTAGCCAAAAACATTCAGTACTTC
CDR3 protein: CASSQTRDRSLAKNIQYF

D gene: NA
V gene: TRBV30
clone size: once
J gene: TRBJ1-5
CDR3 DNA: TGTGCCTGGAGTGTAGGGTGGGGGGGCGGCAGCAATCAGCCCCAGCATTTT
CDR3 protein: CAWSVGWGGGSNQPQHF

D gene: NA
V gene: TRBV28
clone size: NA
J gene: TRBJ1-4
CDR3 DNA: TGTGCCAGCAGCCCTAATGAAAAACTGTTTTTT
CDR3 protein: CASSPNEKLFF

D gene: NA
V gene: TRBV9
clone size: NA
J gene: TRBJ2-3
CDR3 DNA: TGTGCCAGCAGCGTAGGTCGGACGGCCAGCACAGATACGCAGTATTTT
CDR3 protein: CASSVGRTASTDTQYF

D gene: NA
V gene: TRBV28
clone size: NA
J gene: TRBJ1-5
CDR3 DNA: TGTGCCAGCAGTCTAAGCCTCAATCAGCCCCAGCATTTT
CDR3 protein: CASSLSLNQPQHF

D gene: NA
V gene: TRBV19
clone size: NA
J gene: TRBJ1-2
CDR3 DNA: TGTGCCAGTAGTACGAGAGGTAATGGCTACACCTTC
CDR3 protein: CASSTRGNGYTF

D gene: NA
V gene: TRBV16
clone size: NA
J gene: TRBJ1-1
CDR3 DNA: TGTGCCAGCACCCGAGGCGGCAGGGGCACTGAAGCTTTCTTT
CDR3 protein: CASTRGGRGTEAFF

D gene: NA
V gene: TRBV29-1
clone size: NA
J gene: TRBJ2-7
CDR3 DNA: TGCAGCGTTGATACAGACGGGACTCCAAAGGGAGAGCAGTACTTC
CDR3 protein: CSVDTDGTPKGEQYF

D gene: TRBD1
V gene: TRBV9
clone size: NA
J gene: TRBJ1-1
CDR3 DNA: TGTGCCAGCAGCCCGGGACAGGGGACCTCGGGAGCTTTCTTT
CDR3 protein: CASSPGQGTSGAFF

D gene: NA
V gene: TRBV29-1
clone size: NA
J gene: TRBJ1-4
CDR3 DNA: TGCAGCGTTGAGCACGGGGGGGATGAAAAACTGTTTTTT
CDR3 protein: CSVEHGGDEKLFF

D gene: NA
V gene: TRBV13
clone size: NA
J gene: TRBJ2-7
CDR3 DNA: TGTGCCAGCAGCCCGGGGGACAGAATCTACGAGCAGTACTTC
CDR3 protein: CASSPGDRIYEQYF

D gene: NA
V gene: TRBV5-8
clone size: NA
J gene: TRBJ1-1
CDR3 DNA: TGTGCCAGCAGCTCCAGAGTTCGGGACACTGAAGCTTTCTTT
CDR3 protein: CASSSRVRDTEAFF

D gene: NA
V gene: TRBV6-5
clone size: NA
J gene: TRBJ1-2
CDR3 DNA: TGTGCCAGCACCTCCGGGACGGACTATGGCTACACCTTC
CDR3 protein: CASTSGTDYGYTF

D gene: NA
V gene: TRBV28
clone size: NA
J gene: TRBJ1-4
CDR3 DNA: TGTGCCAGCAGTAGCCGGGCGGAAAGACTGTTTTTT
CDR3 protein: CASSSRAERLFF

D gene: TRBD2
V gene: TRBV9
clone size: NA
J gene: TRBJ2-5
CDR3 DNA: TGTGCCAGCAGTATTGCGGGGGGCTTGGGGGAGACCCAGTACTTC
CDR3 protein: CASSIAGGLGETQYF

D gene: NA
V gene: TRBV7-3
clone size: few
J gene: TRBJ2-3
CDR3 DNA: TGTGCCAGCAGCCTAACACCGGGACAAACAACAGATACGCAGTATTTT
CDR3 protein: CASSLTPGQTTDTQYF

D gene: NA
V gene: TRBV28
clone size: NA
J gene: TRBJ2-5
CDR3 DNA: TGTGCCAGCACCCCCCGGGGGGAGACCCAGTACTTC
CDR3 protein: CASTPRGETQYF

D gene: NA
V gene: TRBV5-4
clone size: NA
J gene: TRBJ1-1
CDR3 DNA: TGTGCCAGCAGCTTGGCCGGTAGTCACGAGGCTTTCTTT
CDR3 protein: CASSLAGSHEAFF

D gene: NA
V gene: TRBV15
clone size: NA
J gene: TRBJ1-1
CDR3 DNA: TGTGCCACCAGCAGAGGGCAGATGAACACTGAAGCTTTCTTT
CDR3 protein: CATSRGQMNTEAFF

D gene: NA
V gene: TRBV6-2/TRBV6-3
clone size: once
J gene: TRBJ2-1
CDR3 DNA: TGTGCCAGCAGTACCGAAGGCTCCTACAATGAGCAGTTCTTC
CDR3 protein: CASSTEGSYNEQFF

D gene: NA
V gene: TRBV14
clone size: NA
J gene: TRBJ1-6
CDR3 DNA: TGTGCCAGCAGCCAGCTCGACAGCAATAATTCACCCCTCCACTTT
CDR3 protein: CASSQLDSNNSPLHF

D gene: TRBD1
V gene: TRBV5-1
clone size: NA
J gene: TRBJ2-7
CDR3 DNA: TGCGCCAGCAGCTTTCGGCAGGGGGCAGAGACTTCCTACGAGCAGTACTTC
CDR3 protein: CASSFRQGAETSYEQYF

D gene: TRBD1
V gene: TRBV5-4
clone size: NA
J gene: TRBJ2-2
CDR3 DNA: TGTGCCAGCAGCCGGGACAGGGGAGACGGGGAGCTGTTTTTT
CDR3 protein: CASSRDRGDGELFF

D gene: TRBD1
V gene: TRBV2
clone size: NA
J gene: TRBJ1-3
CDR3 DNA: TGTGCCAGCAGGAAGCCGGGACAGGGTTCTGGAAACACCATATATTTT
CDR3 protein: CASRKPGQGSGNTIYF

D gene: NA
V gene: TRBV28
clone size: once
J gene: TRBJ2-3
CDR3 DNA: TGTGCCAGCAGTTTGGCGACAGATACGCAGTATTTT
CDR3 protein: CASSLATDTQYF

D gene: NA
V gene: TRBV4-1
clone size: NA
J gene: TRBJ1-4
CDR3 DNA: TGCGCCAGCAGCCAAGATTCCGGACGAGGGGAAAAACTGTTTTTT
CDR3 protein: CASSQDSGRGEKLFF

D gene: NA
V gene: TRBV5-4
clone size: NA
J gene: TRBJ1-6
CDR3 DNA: TGTGCCAGCAGCTTGGTGGGGGCCAATTCACCCCTCCACTTT
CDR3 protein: CASSLVGANSPLHF

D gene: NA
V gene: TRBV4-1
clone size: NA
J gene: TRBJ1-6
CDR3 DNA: TGCGCCAGCAGCCAAGATTATGGCTATAATTCACCCCTCCACTTT
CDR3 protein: CASSQDYGYNSPLHF

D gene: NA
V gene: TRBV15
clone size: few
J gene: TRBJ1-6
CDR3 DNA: TGTGCCACCAGCAGGGGCCGGAATTCACCCCTCCACTTT
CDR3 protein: CATSRGRNSPLHF

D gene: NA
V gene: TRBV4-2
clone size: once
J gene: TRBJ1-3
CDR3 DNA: TGTGCCAGCAGCCAAGATCTGAACAGTTGGGACACCATATATTTT
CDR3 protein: CASSQDLNSWDTIYF

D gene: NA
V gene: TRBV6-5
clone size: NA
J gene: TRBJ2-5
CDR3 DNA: TGTGCCAGCAGTTACTCGAGACAGACCCTACAAGAGACCCAGTACTTC
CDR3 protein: CASSYSRQTLQETQYF

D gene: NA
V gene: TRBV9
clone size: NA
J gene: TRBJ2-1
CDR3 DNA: TGTGCCAGCAGCGTAGGTTCCTCCTACAATGAGCAGTTCTTC
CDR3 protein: CASSVGSSYNEQFF

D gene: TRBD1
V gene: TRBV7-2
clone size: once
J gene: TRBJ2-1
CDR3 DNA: TGTGCCAGCAGCTCCCGGACAGGGAGGCAGTTCTTC
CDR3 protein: CASSSRTGRQFF

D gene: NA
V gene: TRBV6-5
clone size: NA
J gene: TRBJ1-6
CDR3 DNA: TGTGCCAGCAGCTTGGTGGGGGGATTGAATTCACCCCTCCACTTT
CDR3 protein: CASSLVGGLNSPLHF

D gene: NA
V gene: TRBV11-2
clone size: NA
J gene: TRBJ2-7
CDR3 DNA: TGTGCCAGCAGCTTAGGTGCTAGCAACTACGAGCAGTACTTC
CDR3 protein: CASSLGASNYEQYF

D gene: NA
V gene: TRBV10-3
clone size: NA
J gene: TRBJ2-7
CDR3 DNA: TGTGCCATCAGTGAGGCACCGGGCCACTCCTACGAGCAGTACTTC
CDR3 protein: CAISEAPGHSYEQYF

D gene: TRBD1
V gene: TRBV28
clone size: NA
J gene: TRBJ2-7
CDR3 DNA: TGTGCCAGCACCCCCAACGACAGGGGGACCTACGAGCAGTACTTC
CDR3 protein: CASTPNDRGTYEQYF

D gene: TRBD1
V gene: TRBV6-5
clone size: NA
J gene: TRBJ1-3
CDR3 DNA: TGTGCCAGCAGTCAGGGGGCGGCCATATATTTT
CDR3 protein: CASSQGAAIYF

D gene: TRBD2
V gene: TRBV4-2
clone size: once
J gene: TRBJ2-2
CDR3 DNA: TGTGCCAGTGCATTAGCGGGAGGTTTCACCGGGGAGCTGTTTTTT
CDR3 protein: CASALAGGFTGELFF

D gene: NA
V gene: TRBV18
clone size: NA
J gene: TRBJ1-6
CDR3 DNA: TGTGCCAGCTCACCACCCGGGGGGCGCTCACCCCTCCACTTT
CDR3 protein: CASSPPGGRSPLHF

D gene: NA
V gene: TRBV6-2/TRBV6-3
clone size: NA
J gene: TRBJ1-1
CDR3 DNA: TGTGCCAGCAGTTACTATCGGTTTGCAATGAACACTGAAGCTTTCTTT
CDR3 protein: CASSYYRFAMNTEAFF

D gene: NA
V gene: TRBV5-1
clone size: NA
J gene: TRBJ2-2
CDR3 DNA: TGCGCCAGCAGCTTGGCCTCTGGGTCGGACACCGGGGAGCTGTTTTTT
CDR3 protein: CASSLASGSDTGELFF

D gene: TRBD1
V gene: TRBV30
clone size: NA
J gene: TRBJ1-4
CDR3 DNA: TGTGCCTGGGGTACAGGGGGAGAGGAAAAACTGTTTTTT
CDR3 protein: CAWGTGGEEKLFF

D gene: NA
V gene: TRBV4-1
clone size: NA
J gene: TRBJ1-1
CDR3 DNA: TGCGCCAGCAGCCAAAATCAGGGTGTCACTGAAGCTTTCTTT
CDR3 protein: CASSQNQGVTEAFF

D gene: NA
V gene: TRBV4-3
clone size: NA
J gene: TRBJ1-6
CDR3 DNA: TGCGCCAGCAGCCAAGTCGATTCGTCACCCCTCCACTTT
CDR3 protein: CASSQVDSSPLHF

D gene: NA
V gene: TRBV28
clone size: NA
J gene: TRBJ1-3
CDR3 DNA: TGTGCCAGCAGTCCCCGCACAGGGGGAAACACCATATATTTT
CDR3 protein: CASSPRTGGNTIYF

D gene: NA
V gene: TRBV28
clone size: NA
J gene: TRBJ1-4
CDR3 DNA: TGTGCCAGCAGAGTCGGCGCAACTAATGAAAAACTGTTTTTT
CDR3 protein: CASRVGATNEKLFF

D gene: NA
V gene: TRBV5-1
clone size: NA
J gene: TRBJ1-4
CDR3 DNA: TGCGCCAGCAGCTTGTTTACTACAGGAGATAATGAAAAACTGTTTTTT
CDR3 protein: CASSLFTTGDNEKLFF

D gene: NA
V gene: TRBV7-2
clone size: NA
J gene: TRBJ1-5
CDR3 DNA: TGTGCCAGCAGCCCCGGGGGGGGAAATCAGCCCCAGCATTTT
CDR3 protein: CASSPGGGNQPQHF

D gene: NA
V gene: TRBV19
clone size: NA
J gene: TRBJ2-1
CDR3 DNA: TGTGCCAGTAGTATACCCTTAGGCCTTAATGAGCAGTTCTTC
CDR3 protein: CASSIPLGLNEQFF

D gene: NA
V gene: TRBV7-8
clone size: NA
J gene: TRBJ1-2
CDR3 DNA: TGTGCCAGCAGCTTAGGTCTTACTAACTATGGCTACACCTTC
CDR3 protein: CASSLGLTNYGYTF

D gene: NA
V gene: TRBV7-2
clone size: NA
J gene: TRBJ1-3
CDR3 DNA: TGTGCCAGCAGCCCGTGGCGGGCGCCTGGAAACACCATATATTTT
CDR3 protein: CASSPWRAPGNTIYF